This T cell receptor (beta chain) stems from a study of shared clonotypes between healthy human individuals. For the study at large: Per donor, CD8 memory used one plate, CD8 naive used two, CD4 memory used three and CD4 naive used three.

The germline gives CDR1 MNHEY, CDR2 SVGAGI. The CDR3 loop spans 14 amino acids. V dropped 0 bases and J dropped 6 bases, with 11 bases sitting between them. The naive CD8 fraction comprised CD45RO-negative cells positively selected for CCR7 and excluded terminally differentiated effector memory CD45RA+ cells. The study drew its donors from healthy HIV-negative adults without recent acute infections or vaccinations. Libraries were prepared by immunoSEQ multiplex PCR; TCRdb keeps only in-frame clonotypes and omits some of them. The sample records around 2,100,000 clones, just under 95% being singletons.

The sample taken for sequencing was naive CD8+ T cells sorted from blood. This receptor was obtained from a man aged 18 to 29 in good health. The V call is TRBV6-5, the J call TRBJ1-2, with D possibly being TRBD1 (5 bases). The CDR3 coding sequence is TGTGCCAGCAGTTACTCGGAGGGGTCGCATGGCTACACCTTC. Its protein product is CASSYSEGSHGYTF.